The 6 T cell receptor beta chains in this list originate from one sample, sequenced in a study of tumor-infiltrating lymphocytes in primary liver carcinoma. Constant-region priming of 500 to 550 ng total RNA yielded TCR beta cDNA. Modified slightly, ARM-PCR produced TCR beta libraries over three nested multiplex PCR rounds. Each of the first two PCR rounds ran about 9 cycles with TRBV1-TRBV30 forward and C-beta reverse primers. TCRdb itself ran the multiplex PCR reads through MiXCR, one entry per CDR3 protein. The table has approximately 330,000 distinct CDR3 sequences, 65% seen once. Germline DNA was extracted alongside blood RNA, which was obtained from unsorted whole blood. Sequencing was performed on peripheral blood. Receptors originate from a middle-aged man with primary liver carcinoma and hepatitis B virus infection.

The V and J genes are TRBV11-2 and TRBJ2-7, with TRBD2 as a possible D gene (6 bases). CDR1 SGHAT and CDR2 FQNNGV come from the germline V gene. The CDR3 totals 15 residues. Deletions cut 5 bases from V and 3 bases from J, with 17 bases between. DNA of the CDR3: TGTGCCAGCAGCATGGCGGGGCGGGGAAACTACGAGCAGTACTTC. Translation gives CASSMAGRGNYEQYF.

This clonotype turned up a few times. This chain links TRBV11-2 with TRBJ2-7; 7 nucleotides match TRBD2. CDR3 length: 14 amino acids. V lost 5 bases, J lost 3 bases, and 7 bases stayed unmatched. Germline CDR1 is SGHAT and CDR2 is FQNNGV. This CDR3 reads CASSLAESDYEQYF. The DNA of the CDR3 is TGTGCCAGCAGCCTAGCGGAAAGTGACTACGAGCAGTACTTC.

Remarks on this clonotype: With a much larger clone just one base away, this may be a read error. The gene calls are TRBV29-1 and TRBJ1-3, with unresolved D. The CDR3 loop spans 13 amino acids. V lost 7 bases and J 1 base, leaving 11 bases between the germline ends. CDR1 is SQVTM and CDR2 is ANQGSEA in the germline V gene. The CDR3 DNA sequence: TGCAGCGCCGAGCGAGAATCTGGAAACACCATATATTTT. It is translated as CSAERESGNTIYF.

Details on this clonotype: The junction shows a germline mismatch at one end, possibly a read error. V usage is TRBV5-1 and J usage is TRBJ2-1; D not resolved. From germline, CDR1 is SGHRS and CDR2 YFSETQ. The CDR3 has 13 residues. The CDR3 DNA sequence: TGCGCCAGCAACTTGGGAATCCACAATGAGCAGTTCTTC. Translating it yields CASNLGIHNEQFF.

A remark on this clonotype: A read error may explain this, as a much larger clone is one base away. The chain is built from TRBV12-5 and TRBJ2-1; D might be TRBD1 or TRBD2, each matching 5 bases. The germline V gene has CDR1 LGHNT and CDR2 FRNRAP. This CDR3 has 15 amino acids. The CDR3 sequence is CASGLAGPSCNEQFF. Written as DNA, the CDR3 is TGTGCTAGTGGTTTGGCGGGGCCTTCCTGCAATGAGCAGTTCTTC.

About this clonotype itself: This could be a read error, since a much larger clone is one nucleotide away. This chain joins TRBV6-5 and TRBJ1-2, with 8 bases aligning to TRBD1. CDR3 length: 15 residues. Per germline, CDR1 MNHEY and CDR2 SVGAGI. CDR3 sequence: CASRHRGDANYVYTF. CDR3 DNA: TGTGCCAGCAGGCACAGGGGGGACGCTAACTATGTCTACACCTTC.